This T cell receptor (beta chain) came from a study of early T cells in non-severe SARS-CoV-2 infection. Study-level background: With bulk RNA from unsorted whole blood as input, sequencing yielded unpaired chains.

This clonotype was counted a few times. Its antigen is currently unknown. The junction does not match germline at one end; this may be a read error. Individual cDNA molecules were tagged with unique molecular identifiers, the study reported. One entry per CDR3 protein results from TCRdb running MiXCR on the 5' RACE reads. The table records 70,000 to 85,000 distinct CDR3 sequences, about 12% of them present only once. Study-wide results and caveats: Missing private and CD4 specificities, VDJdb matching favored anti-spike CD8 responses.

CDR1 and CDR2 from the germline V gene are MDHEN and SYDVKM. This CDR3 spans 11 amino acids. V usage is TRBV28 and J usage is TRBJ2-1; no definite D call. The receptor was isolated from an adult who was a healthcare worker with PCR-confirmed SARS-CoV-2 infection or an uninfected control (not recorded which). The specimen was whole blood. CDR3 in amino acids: CASSPWDVLVF. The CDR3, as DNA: TGTGCCAGCAGTCCCTGGGATGTTTTAGTCTTC.